These T cell receptor beta chains were read from a single sample in a study of identical twins. Each CDR3 protein gets one entry after TCRdb re-called the 5' RACE reads with MiXCR. The sample has hundreds of thousands of distinct CDR3 sequences; less than 25% are singletons. These records were also assigned to another study, of T cells expressing NK-cell markers.

Specimen: PBMCs. The receptor source for this set is a woman under 30 in good health. The CDR3 runs from the conserved cysteine through the conserved F or W. Fields, in order: D gene, clone size, V gene, J gene, CDR3 length, CDR3 protein, CDR3 DNA. The D gene is left open where the match is weak. Clone size appears in some rows only: once, few, many, or a class for an expanded clone.

NA	many	TRBV20-1	TRBJ1-2	12	CSASAGGDGYTF	TGCAGTGCTAGTGCCGGGGGCGATGGCTACACCTTC
TRBD1	NA	TRBV2	TRBJ2-1	15	CASSLQGATYNEQFF	TGTGCCAGCTCTCTTCAGGGGGCGACCTACAATGAGCAGTTCTTC
NA	NA	TRBV5-5	TRBJ2-7	14	CASSLDQGHGEQYF	TGTGCCAGCAGCTTGGATCAGGGGCACGGGGAGCAGTACTTC
NA	NA	TRBV2	TRBJ1-1	10	CASSAGSAFF	TGTGCCAGCAGTGCTGGGTCGGCTTTCTTT
NA	NA	TRBV9	TRBJ2-7	14	CASSSRGQIGEQYF	TGTGCCAGCAGCTCCCGTGGACAGATCGGCGAGCAGTACTTC
NA	NA	TRBV29-1	TRBJ2-2	13	CSVDEGNTGELFF	TGCAGCGTTGACGAGGGGAACACCGGGGAGCTGTTTTTT
NA	few	TRBV9	TRBJ1-1	11	CASSEITEAFF	TGTGCCAGCAGCGAAATAACTGAAGCTTTCTTT
NA	few	TRBV9	TRBJ1-1	10	CASSSNPAFF	TGTGCCAGCAGCTCAAATCCGGCTTTCTTT
NA	NA	TRBV3-1	TRBJ1-2	12	CASSQSLSGYTF	TGTGCCAGCAGCCAATCGTTATCAGGCTACACCTTC
TRBD1	few	TRBV7-9	TRBJ2-1	14	CASRYPGQGNEQFF	TGTGCCAGCAGATATCCGGGACAGGGGAATGAGCAGTTCTTC
TRBD1	many	TRBV29-1	TRBJ1-1	13	CSVGGQGRFEAFF	TGCAGCGTTGGGGGACAGGGACGGTTTGAAGCTTTCTTT
TRBD2	NA	TRBV12-3/TRBV12-4	TRBJ2-3	15	CASSRSGGAVDTQYF	TGTGCCAGCAGTCGTAGCGGGGGGGCGGTAGATACGCAGTATTTT
NA	few	TRBV12-3/TRBV12-4	TRBJ1-6	13	CASTVLIDSPLHF	TGTGCCAGCACTGTATTAATAGATTCACCCCTCCACTTT
NA	few	TRBV9	TRBJ1-1	15	CASSVMGGRNTEAFF	TGTGCCAGCAGCGTGATGGGCGGTCGTAACACTGAAGCTTTCTTT
TRBD2	NA	TRBV29-1	TRBJ2-3	14	CSASPGTSADTQYF	TGCAGCGCATCACCCGGGACTAGCGCAGATACGCAGTATTTT
NA	many	TRBV5-1	TRBJ2-1	15	CASSGGRNSYNEQFF	TGCGCCAGCAGTGGGGGGAGAAACTCCTACAATGAGCAGTTCTTC
NA	NA	TRBV7-8	TRBJ2-1	11	CASSIGPEEFF	TGTGCCAGCAGCATCGGGCCCGAGGAGTTCTTC
TRBD2	NA	TRBV5-5	TRBJ2-1	17	CASSGGLAGGFFNEQFF	TGTGCCAGCAGCGGCGGACTAGCGGGAGGGTTTTTCAATGAGCAGTTCTTC
NA	few	TRBV20-1	TRBJ2-5	11	CSAVKTETQYF	TGCAGTGCAGTTAAGACGGAGACCCAGTACTTC
TRBD1	NA	TRBV4-3	TRBJ1-1	15	CASSQEDRSGGEAFF	TGCGCCAGCAGCCAAGAGGACAGGAGCGGAGGGGAAGCTTTCTTT
TRBD2	NA	TRBV5-6	TRBJ2-1	16	CASSLRTSGRNTEQFF	TGTGCCAGCAGCTTACGGACTAGCGGGAGAAATACTGAGCAGTTCTTC
NA	few	TRBV7-9	TRBJ2-7	14	CASSLDEGWYEQYF	TGTGCCAGCAGCTTAGACGAGGGTTGGTACGAGCAGTACTTC
TRBD2	many	TRBV5-1	TRBJ2-3	15	CASSVSGASTDTQYF	TGCGCCAGCAGCGTTAGCGGGGCTAGCACAGATACGCAGTATTTT
NA	NA	TRBV7-2	TRBJ1-2	15	CASSRIQGANYGYTF	TGTGCCAGCAGCCGTATCCAGGGCGCGAACTATGGCTACACCTTC
TRBD1	NA	TRBV3-1	TRBJ2-5	13	CASSQVGGQGKYF	TGTGCCAGCAGCCAAGTAGGGGGACAGGGGAAGTACTTC
TRBD1	few	TRBV7-9	TRBJ1-1	13	CASSFQGAAEAFF	TGTGCCAGCAGCTTCCAGGGGGCGGCTGAAGCTTTCTTT
NA	many	TRBV10-3	TRBJ2-7	13	CAISVNGPYEQYF	TGTGCCATCAGTGTGAACGGTCCCTACGAGCAGTACTTC
NA	many	TRBV29-1	TRBJ2-1	11	CSVEVGAMGFF	TGCAGCGTTGAAGTAGGCGCTATGGGATTCTTC
TRBD1	NA	TRBV20-1	TRBJ2-1	13	CSAKGAYYNEQFF	TGCAGTGCCAAGGGGGCCTACTACAATGAGCAGTTCTTC
TRBD1	few	TRBV5-1	TRBJ2-5	15	CASSPDLGGQENWYF	TGCGCCAGCAGCCCAGACCTAGGGGGCCAAGAGAACTGGTACTTC
NA	NA	TRBV20-1	TRBJ2-3	14	CSASEPGDGNTQYF	TGCAGTGCTAGCGAACCGGGAGACGGAAATACGCAGTATTTT
NA	few	TRBV7-8	TRBJ2-7	14	CASSSQQGIYEQYF	TGTGCCAGCAGCTCCCAACAGGGAATCTACGAGCAGTACTTC
TRBD1	few	TRBV4-3	TRBJ2-7	15	CASRKPRQGSHEQYF	TGCGCCAGCAGAAAACCGAGACAGGGGTCCCACGAGCAGTACTTC
TRBD1	few	TRBV19	TRBJ1-1	16	CASSIIPPRTGGEAFF	TGTGCCAGTAGTATAATCCCGCCCAGGACAGGGGGTGAAGCTTTCTTT
TRBD1	NA	TRBV15	TRBJ1-2	15	CATSREGQGIYGYTF	TGTGCCACCAGCAGAGAGGGACAGGGTATTTACGGCTACACCTTC
NA	many	TRBV20-1	TRBJ2-1	15	CSASRARSSYNEQFF	TGCAGTGCTAGCCGCGCGAGGAGCTCCTACAATGAGCAGTTCTTC
NA	few	TRBV20-1	TRBJ2-7	14	CSARDAHRQYEQYF	TGCAGTGCCAGGGACGCTCACAGGCAATACGAGCAGTACTTC
TRBD1	NA	TRBV27	TRBJ1-2	15	CASSLDRGANYGYTF	TGTGCCAGCAGTTTGGACAGGGGAGCTAACTATGGCTACACCTTC
NA	many	TRBV20-1	TRBJ2-7	15	CSARDSEGYSYEQYF	TGCAGTGCTAGAGACTCGGAGGGCTACTCCTACGAGCAGTACTTC
NA	once	TRBV11-2	TRBJ2-1	17	CASSDPRDLSSYNEQFF	TGTGCCAGCAGCGACCCGAGGGATCTCAGCTCCTACAATGAGCAGTTCTTC
NA	NA	TRBV10-3	TRBJ2-7	17	CAISEFESRRSYYEQYF	TGTGCCATCAGTGAGTTTGAGTCCAGGAGGAGTTACTACGAGCAGTACTTC
NA	NA	TRBV20-1	TRBJ1-1	11	CSAKFDSAAFF	TGCAGTGCTAAATTCGACAGCGCGGCTTTCTTT
NA	NA	TRBV9	TRBJ1-2	14	CASSVSGSNYGYTF	TGTGCCAGCAGCGTCTCAGGGTCTAACTATGGCTACACCTTC
NA	many	TRBV7-3	TRBJ2-1	12	CASSLTFNEQFF	TGTGCCAGCAGCTTAACATTCAATGAGCAGTTCTTC
NA	NA	TRBV6-1	TRBJ1-5	17	CASKDSKSFYSNQPQHF	TGTGCCAGCAAGGACAGTAAGAGCTTTTATAGCAATCAGCCCCAGCATTTT
NA	few	TRBV5-1	TRBJ2-7	14	CASSLALAQYEQYF	TGCGCCAGCAGCTTGGCTCTAGCTCAGTACGAGCAGTACTTC